Listed below are T cell receptor beta chains from one sample, sequenced in a study of shared T cell receptors in the human thymus. The method was immunoSEQ multiplex PCR; TCRdb's version includes in-frame clones alone and lacks a portion of them. The data hold some 720,000 clones, with roughly 90% observed a single time. This sample also appeared in a second study, on human thymus T cells.

The sample was thymocytes. These receptors all come from a boy in the first two years of life with a congenital heart defect. The CDR3 runs from the conserved cysteine through the conserved F or W. A D gene is named only where the DNA matches it firmly.

D	V	J	CDR3	DNA
.	TRBV30	TRBJ1-4	CAWSASPRQGLNEKLFF	TGTGCCTGGAGTGCCAGCCCACGGCAGGGATTAAATGAAAAACTGTTTTTT
.	TRBV4-1	TRBJ2-4	CASSQDRRDIQYF	TGCGCCAGCAGCCAAGATCGGAGAGACATTCAGTACTTC
.	TRBV7-9	TRBJ2-6	CASSLLGRGLFSGANVLTF	TGTGCCAGCAGCTTACTCGGCAGGGGCCTCTTCTCTGGGGCCAACGTCCTGACTTTC
TRBD1	TRBV5-6	TRBJ2-7	CASSRQGKGYEQYF	TGTGCCAGCAGCCGACAGGGGAAAGGCTACGAGCAGTACTTC
TRBD1	TRBV27	TRBJ2-1	CASRQGMEQFF	TGTGCCAGCAGACAGGGGATGGAGCAGTTCTTC
.	TRBV6-5	TRBJ2-7	CASSARDYPYEQYF	TGTGCCAGCAGTGCCCGGGATTACCCCTACGAGCAGTACTTC
.	TRBV7-2	TRBJ1-1	CASSSRGPASNTEAFF	TGTGCCAGCAGCTCAAGAGGTCCGGCTTCGAACACTGAAGCTTTCTTT
TRBD2	TRBV6-5	TRBJ2-7	CASRTTSGTYEQYF	TGTGCCAGCAGGACGACTAGCGGGACCTACGAGCAGTACTTC
.	TRBV9	TRBJ2-7	CASSLYLESVSWEQYF	TGTGCCAGCAGCCTGTACCTGGAGTCTGTGAGTTGGGAGCAGTACTTC
TRBD1	TRBV27	TRBJ2-3	CASSSKGQGAPDTQYF	TGTGCCAGCAGTTCGAAGGGACAGGGGGCTCCAGATACGCAGTATTTT
.	TRBV30	TRBJ2-7	CAWGSLTGSLLYEQYF	TGTGCCTGGGGGTCGTTAACAGGGAGTCTCTTGTACGAGCAGTACTTC